What follows are 12 T cell receptor beta chains derived from one specimen sequenced in a study of T cells in Graves' hyperthyroidism and ophthalmopathy. Authors of the study amplified TCR beta CDR3 regions from RNA transcripts. A first-round RT-PCR of the TCR CDR3 used the HTBI primer set. Each CDR3 protein gets one entry after TCRdb re-called the multiplex PCR reads with MiXCR. This table has roughly 570,000 distinct CDR3 sequences, about 45% appearing once. Sequencing input: peripheral blood or thyroid tissue (not recorded which). The origin of the receptors is a woman aged 18 to 35 with Graves' hyperthyroidism.

This clonotype occurred many times. This rearrangement joins TRBV20-1 to TRBJ1-6; TRBD1 aligns across 7 bases. CDR1 is DFQATT and CDR2 is SNEGSKA in the germline V gene (reference sequence). The CDR3 totals 18 residues. V lost 3 bases to trimming and J lost 10 bases; unmatched junction nucleotides: 21. The CDR3 DNA reads as TGCAGTGCTAGGCACAATGGACAGGCCCGGTCGATTTGGTCACCCCTCCACTTT. The encoded protein is CSARHNGQARSIWSPLHF.

This chain uses TRBV19 with TRBJ1-5; 7 bases fit TRBD1. Germline V lookup: CDR1 LNHDA, CDR2 SQIVND (reference sequence). The junction had 7 bases not matched to a gene; V was cut back by 7 bases and J by 7 bases. This CDR3 region has 13 residues. The CDR3, as DNA: TGTGCCAGTACTACCCAGGGGGGGCAGCCCCAGCATTTT. Protein sequence: CASTTQGGQPQHF.

This clonotype has at least ten counts. V usage is TRBV11-2 and J usage is TRBJ2-2, with D possibly matching TRBD2 (5 bases). CDR3 length: 15 amino acids. CDR1 and CDR2 from the germline V gene are SGHAT and FQNNGV. V was cut by 6 bases and J by 5 bases, with 16 bases left in between. CDR3 sequence reads: CASSHGERETGELFF. In nucleotides, the CDR3 is TGTGCCAGCAGTCATGGGGAGAGAGAAACCGGGGAGCTGTTTTTT.

The sample holds many counts of this clonotype. In nucleotides, the CDR3 is TGTGCCAGCAGTTTAACAGAACAAGAGACCCAGTACTTC. This sequence encodes CASSLTEQETQYF. This chain joins TRBV12-3 or TRBV12-4 and TRBJ2-5, with unresolved D. The length of the CDR3 is 13 residues. The V end lost 2 bases, the J end lost 2 bases, and 6 bases lay between the germline ends.

This clonotype has a count of ten or more. This chain connects TRBV6-6 to TRBJ2-6; 9 positions match TRBD1. This CDR3 has 19 amino acids. V trimming: 5 bases; J trimming: 1 base; junction bases outside the gene matches: 12. Germline values: CDR1 MNHNY, CDR2 SVGAGI (reference sequence). CDR3 in amino acids: CASSQAPGQGPSGANVLTF. CDR3 in DNA: TGTGCCAGCAGTCAGGCACCGGGACAGGGACCGTCTGGGGCCAACGTCCTGACTTTC.

V gene TRBV20-1 combines with J gene TRBJ1-5; TRBD1 aligns across 10 bases. The CDR3 extends over 18 amino acids. Germline V gene sequence: CDR1 DFQATT, CDR2 SNEGSKA (reference sequence). The V segment lost 4 bases and the J segment 5 bases; nucleotides outside the gene matches: 17. This chain's CDR3 is CSANRDRGLSALYQPQHF. The CDR3 DNA follows: TGCAGTGCTAACCGGGACAGGGGTCTGTCCGCTCTTTATCAGCCCCAGCATTTT.

This clonotype was seen repeatedly, ten times or more. The chain carries TRBV7-8 and TRBJ1-5, with no clear D. The germline V and J ends were trimmed by 2 bases and 4 bases, with 15 bases remaining between them. From germline, CDR1 is SGHVS and CDR2 FQNEAQ. This CDR3 spans 16 amino acids. CDR3 protein: CASSLRRTLANQPQHF. The DNA of the CDR3 is TGTGCCAGCAGCTTACGTAGGACTCTCGCTAATCAGCCCCAGCATTTT.

CDR3 sequence (DNA): TGTGCCAGCAGTTCTCGACAGGGGGCGCCGGAGACCCAGTACTTC. Its protein is CASSSRQGAPETQYF. The genes are TRBV6-5 and TRBJ2-5; 10 bases are a match to TRBD1. Germline V gene sequence: CDR1 MNHEY, CDR2 SVGAGI. V was clipped by 4 bases and J by 5 bases; unmatched bases: 7. This CDR3 spans 15 amino acids.

On this clonotype: This clone may be a read error of a much larger clone one base away. The genes are TRBV20-1 and TRBJ2-6; D possibly corresponds to TRBD1 (5 bases). The CDR3 loop spans 14 amino acids. Trimming left V 4 bases short and J 0 bases short, with 7 bases between. The V gene's germline CDR1 is DFQATT and CDR2 SNEGSKA (reference sequence). The CDR3 protein is CSATDSSGANVLTF. The CDR3 DNA reads TGCAGTGCTACCGACAGCTCTGGGGCCAACGTCCTGACTTTC.

The V call is TRBV2, the J call TRBJ2-7, with unresolved D. The CDR3 runs to 11 residues. In germline, CDR1 is SNHLY, CDR2 FYNNEI. Between the trimmed V and J ends, which lost 11 bases and 6 bases, there was a span of 14 bases. CDR3 sequence (DNA): TGTGCCGCCCGGAGCGAGGCCGAGCAGTACTTC. Its protein product is CAARSEAEQYF.

J is TRBJ1-2 and V is TRBV10-3; tentatively, D is TRBD1 (6 bases). Germline V gene lookup returns CDR1 ENHRY and CDR2 SYGVKD. The CDR3 has 14 amino acids. Trimming took 7 bases from V and 3 from J, leaving 15 bases between them. The CDR3 nucleotides read TGTGCCATCACCGAAGGACAGCAATACTATGGCTACACCTTC. Protein: CAITEGQQYYGYTF.

V gene TRBV29-1 combines with J gene TRBJ1-2; no definite D call. This CDR3 contains 11 residues. Per germline, CDR1 SQVTM and CDR2 ANQGSEA. V was trimmed by 3 bases and J by 4 bases, leaving 6 bases between them. The CDR3 here is CSVEFGYGYTF. CDR3 in DNA: TGCAGCGTTGAGTTCGGCTATGGCTACACCTTC.